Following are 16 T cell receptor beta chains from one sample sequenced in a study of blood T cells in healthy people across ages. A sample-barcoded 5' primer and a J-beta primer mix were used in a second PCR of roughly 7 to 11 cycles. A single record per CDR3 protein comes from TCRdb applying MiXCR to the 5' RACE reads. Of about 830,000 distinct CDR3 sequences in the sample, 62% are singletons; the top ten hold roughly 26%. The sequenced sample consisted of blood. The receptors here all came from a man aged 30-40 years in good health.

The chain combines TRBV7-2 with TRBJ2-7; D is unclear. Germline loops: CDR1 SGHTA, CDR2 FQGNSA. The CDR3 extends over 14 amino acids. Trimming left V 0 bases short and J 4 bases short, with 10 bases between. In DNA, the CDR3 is TGTGCCAGCAGCTTAGCGATGGCAACTTACGAGCAGTACTTC. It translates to CASSLAMATYEQYF.

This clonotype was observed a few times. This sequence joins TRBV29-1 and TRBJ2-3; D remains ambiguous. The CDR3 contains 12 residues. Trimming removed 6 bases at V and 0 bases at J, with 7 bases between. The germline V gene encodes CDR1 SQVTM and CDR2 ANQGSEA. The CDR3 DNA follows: TGCAGCGTCGCTGACAGCACAGATACGCAGTATTTT. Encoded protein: CSVADSTDTQYF.

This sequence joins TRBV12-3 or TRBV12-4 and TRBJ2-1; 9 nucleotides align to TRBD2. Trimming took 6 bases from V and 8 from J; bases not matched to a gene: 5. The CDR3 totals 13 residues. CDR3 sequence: CASRRGGLDEQFF. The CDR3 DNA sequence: TGTGCCAGCAGGCGGGGGGGCCTGGATGAGCAGTTCTTC.

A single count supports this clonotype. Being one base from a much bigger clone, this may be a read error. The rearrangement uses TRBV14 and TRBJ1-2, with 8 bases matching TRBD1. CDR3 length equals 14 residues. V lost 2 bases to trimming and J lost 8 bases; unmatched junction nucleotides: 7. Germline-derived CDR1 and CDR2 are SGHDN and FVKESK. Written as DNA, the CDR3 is TGTGCCAGCAGCCAAATCCAGGGGGCTCGGGGCTACACCTTC. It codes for CASSQIQGARGYTF. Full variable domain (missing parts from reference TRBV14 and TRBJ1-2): EAGVTQFPSHSVIEKGQTVTLRCDPISGHDNLYWYRRVMGKEIKFLLHFVKESKQDESGMPNNRFLAERTGGTYSTLKVQPAELEDSGVYFCASSQIQGARGYTFGSGTRLTVV.

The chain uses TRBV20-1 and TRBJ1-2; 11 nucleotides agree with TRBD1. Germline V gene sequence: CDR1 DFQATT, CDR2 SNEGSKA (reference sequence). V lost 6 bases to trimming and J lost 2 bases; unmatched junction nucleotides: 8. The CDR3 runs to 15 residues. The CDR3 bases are TGCAGTGCCTCGGCCGGACAGGGGGCAAACTATGGCTACACCTTC. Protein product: CSASAGQGANYGYTF.

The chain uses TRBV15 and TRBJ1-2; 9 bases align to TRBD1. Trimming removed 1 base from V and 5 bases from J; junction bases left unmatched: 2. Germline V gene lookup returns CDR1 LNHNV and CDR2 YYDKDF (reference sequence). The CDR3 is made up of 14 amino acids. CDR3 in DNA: TGTGCCACCAGCAGAGCGGGACAGGGATATGGCTACACCTTC. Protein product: CATSRAGQGYGYTF. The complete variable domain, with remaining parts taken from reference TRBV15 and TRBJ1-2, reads DAMVIQNPRYQVTQFGKPVTLSCSQTLNHNVMYWYQQKSSQAPKLLFHYYDKDFNNEADTPDNFQSRRPNTSFCFLDIRSPGLGDTAMYLCATSRAGQGYGYTFGSGTRLTVV.

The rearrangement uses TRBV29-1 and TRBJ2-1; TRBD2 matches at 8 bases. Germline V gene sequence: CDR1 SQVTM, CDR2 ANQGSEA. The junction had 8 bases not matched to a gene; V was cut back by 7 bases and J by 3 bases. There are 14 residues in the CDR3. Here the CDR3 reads CSAKGSGDYNEQFF. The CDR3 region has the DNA TGCAGCGCCAAGGGTAGCGGGGACTACAATGAGCAGTTCTTC.

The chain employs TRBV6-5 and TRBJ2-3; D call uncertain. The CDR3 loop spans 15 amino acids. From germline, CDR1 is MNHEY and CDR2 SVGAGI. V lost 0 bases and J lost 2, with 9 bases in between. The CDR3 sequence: CASSYSTVFTDTQYF. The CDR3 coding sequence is TGTGCCAGCAGTTACTCGACGGTATTCACAGATACGCAGTATTTT.

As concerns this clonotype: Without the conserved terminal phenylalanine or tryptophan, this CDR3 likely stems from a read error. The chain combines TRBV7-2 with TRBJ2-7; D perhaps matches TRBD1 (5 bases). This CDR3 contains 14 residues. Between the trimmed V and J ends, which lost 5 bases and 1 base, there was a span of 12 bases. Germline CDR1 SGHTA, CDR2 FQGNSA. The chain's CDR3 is CASSPRQISYEQYL. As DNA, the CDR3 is TGTGCCAGCAGCCCTAGACAGATTTCCTACGAGCAGTACTTA.

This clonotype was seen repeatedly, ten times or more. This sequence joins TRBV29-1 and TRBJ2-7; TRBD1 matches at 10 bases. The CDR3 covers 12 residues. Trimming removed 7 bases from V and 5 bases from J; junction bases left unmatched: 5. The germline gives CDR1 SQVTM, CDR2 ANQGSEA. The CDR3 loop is CSALGQGNEQYF. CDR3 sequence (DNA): TGCAGCGCCCTGGGACAGGGGAACGAGCAGTACTTC.

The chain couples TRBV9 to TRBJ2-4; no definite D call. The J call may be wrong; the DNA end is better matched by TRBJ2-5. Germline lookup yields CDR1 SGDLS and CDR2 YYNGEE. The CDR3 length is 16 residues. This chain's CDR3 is CASSVVSSPFAETQYF. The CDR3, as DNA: TGTGCCAGCAGCGTAGTTAGTTCCCCGTTTGCGGAGACCCAGTACTTC.

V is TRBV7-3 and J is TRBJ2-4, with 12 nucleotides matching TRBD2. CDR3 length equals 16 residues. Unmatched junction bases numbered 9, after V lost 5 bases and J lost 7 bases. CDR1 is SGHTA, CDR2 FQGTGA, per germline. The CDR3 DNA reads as TGTGCCAGCAGCCCAGGGACTAGCGGGCGTCGGAACATTCAGTACTTC. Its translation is CASSPGTSGRRNIQYF.

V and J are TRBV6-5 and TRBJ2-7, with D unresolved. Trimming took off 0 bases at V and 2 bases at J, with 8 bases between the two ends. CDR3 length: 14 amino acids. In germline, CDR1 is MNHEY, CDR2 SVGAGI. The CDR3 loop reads CASSYSGTAYEQYF. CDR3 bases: TGTGCCAGCAGTTACTCAGGCACCGCCTACGAGCAGTACTTC.

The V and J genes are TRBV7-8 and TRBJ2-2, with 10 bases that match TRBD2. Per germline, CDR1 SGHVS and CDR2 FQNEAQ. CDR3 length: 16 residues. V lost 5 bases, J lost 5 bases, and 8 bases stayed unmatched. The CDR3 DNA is TGTGCCAGCAGCCCTCGAGCGGGGGGGACTACCGGGGAGCTGTTTTTT. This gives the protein CASSPRAGGTTGELFF.

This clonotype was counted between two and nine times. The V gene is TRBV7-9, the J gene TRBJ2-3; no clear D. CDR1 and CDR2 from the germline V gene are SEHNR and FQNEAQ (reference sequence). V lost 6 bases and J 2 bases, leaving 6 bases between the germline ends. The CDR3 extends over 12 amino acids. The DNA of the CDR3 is TGTGCCAGCAGGACGATCACAGATACGCAGTATTTT. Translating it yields CASRTITDTQYF.

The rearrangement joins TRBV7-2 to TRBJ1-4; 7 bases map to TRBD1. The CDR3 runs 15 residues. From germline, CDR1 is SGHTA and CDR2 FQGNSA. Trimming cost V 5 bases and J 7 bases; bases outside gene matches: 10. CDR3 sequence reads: CASSETGTASEKLFF. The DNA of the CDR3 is TGTGCCAGCAGCGAAACCGGGACAGCGAGTGAAAAACTGTTTTTT.